This is a list of T cell receptor beta chains from one sample in a study of breast tumors, draining lymph nodes, adjacent tissues. TCRdb called the multiplex PCR reads again in MiXCR, with one record for every CDR3 protein. This repertoire shows roughly 120,000 distinct CDR3 sequences, approximately 20% found once; its top ten account for 3.5% to 4.5%. Sequenced: axillary lymph node tissue. Receptor source: a female donor with breast cancer. Some clones in this sample may be carry-over from other donors' samples. Both conserved end residues are part of each CDR3. The D gene is left open where the match is weak. Clone size is given for some rows only: seen once, a few or many times, or a class if the clone is expanded.

j_gene | v_gene | abundance | d_gene | CDR3nt | CDR3aa
TRBJ2-2 | TRBV27 | - | - | TGTGCCAGCAGTTCCTTGACTAGAATTGGCCGGGAGCTGTTTTTT | CASSSLTRIGRELFF
TRBJ2-1 | TRBV20-1 | many | TRBD2 | TGCAGTGCTTCCAAGCGGGAGAGCTCCTACAATGAGCAGTTCTTC | CSASKRESSYNEQFF
TRBJ2-5 | TRBV6-5 | many | - | TGTGCCAGCAGTTCCCCCAGGGGGACCCAGTACTTC | CASSSPRGTQYF
TRBJ2-1 | TRBV3-1 | many | - | TGTGCCAGCAGCCAAAGACTCTCCTACAATGAGCAGTTCTTC | CASSQRLSYNEQFF
TRBJ2-2 | TRBV7-9 | few | - | TGTGCCAGCAGCTTAGGTCTTCGGGTATGGAGCCCCGGGGAGCTGTTTTTT | CASSLGLRVWSPGELFF
TRBJ2-1 | TRBV27 | - | - | TGTGCCAGCAGTCCCCTTGGGACTTCCCCTGAGCAGTTCTTC | CASSPLGTSPEQFF
TRBJ2-7 | TRBV20-1 | many | - | TGCAGTGCTAGAGGGGCAGGGGTGTACGAGCAGTACTTC | CSARGAGVYEQYF
TRBJ1-2 | TRBV5-1 | many | - | TGCGCCAGCAGCTTGGCCGGTGGGGGGGTCGATGGCTACACCTTC | CASSLAGGGVDGYTF
TRBJ2-7 | TRBV12-3/TRBV12-4 | many | - | TGTGCCAGCGGAGGGAAGTGGTACGAGCAGTACTTC | CASGGKWYEQYF
TRBJ1-4 | TRBV5-6 | many | - | TGTGCCAGCAGCTTGAGGGCGGGGTTCGGTGAAAAACTGTTTTTT | CASSLRAGFGEKLFF
TRBJ2-7 | TRBV19 | many | - | TGTGCCAGTAGTCCCCCACGCCGGGAAAAGCAGTACTTC | CASSPPRREKQYF
TRBJ2-2 | TRBV10-3 | many | TRBD1 | TGTGCCATCAGTCCCGGGACAGCAAACACCGGGGAGCTGTTTTTT | CAISPGTANTGELFF
TRBJ2-7 | TRBV7-8 | many | TRBD2 | TGTGCCAGCAGCCCTAGCGGGGGCTACGAGCAGTACTTC | CASSPSGGYEQYF
TRBJ2-3 | TRBV15 | many | TRBD2 | TGTGCCACACGAGCGGGGGCCCGCACAGATACGCAGTATTTT | CATRAGARTDTQYF
TRBJ2-3 | TRBV19 | many | - | TGTGCCAGTAGTATAGGTACTAGCACAGATACGCAGTATTTT | CASSIGTSTDTQYF
TRBJ2-1 | TRBV4-1 | many | - | TGCGCCAGCAGCCAAGATTGGACACACCCTAACAATGAGCAGTTCTTC | CASSQDWTHPNNEQFF
TRBJ2-3 | TRBV5-4 | - | TRBD2 | TGTGCCAGCAGCCAACGGACTAGCTCGACGACAGATACGCAGTATTTT | CASSQRTSSTTDTQYF
TRBJ1-4 | TRBV19 | many | TRBD1 | TGTGCCAGTAGTAAAGACAGGGGAACTAATGAAAAACTGTTTTTT | CASSKDRGTNEKLFF
TRBJ2-3 | TRBV19 | many | - | TGTGCCAGTAGTCACCAATATTTACCGGGACCACAAGATACGCAGTATTTT | CASSHQYLPGPQDTQYF
TRBJ2-1 | TRBV12-3/TRBV12-4 | many | TRBD2 | TGTGCCAGCAGTCCTTCCCGGACTAGCGGGAGGTACAATGAGCAGTTCTTC | CASSPSRTSGRYNEQFF
TRBJ2-1 | TRBV5-4 | many | TRBD2 | TGTGCCAGCAGCTTGGGGCGGGGGGCCGTACCCTCCGACAATGAGCAGTTCTTC | CASSLGRGAVPSDNEQFF
TRBJ2-3 | TRBV11-2 | many | - | TGTGCCAGCAGCTTTCTGCTGGCAGATACGCAGTATTTT | CASSFLLADTQYF
TRBJ2-5 | TRBV3-1 | many | TRBD2 | TGTGCCAGCAGCCAAGACGGACTAGCGGGGGAGGCCCAGTACTTC | CASSQDGLAGEAQYF
TRBJ2-2 | TRBV28 | few | - | TGTGCCAGCAGTTTCATTGGAGGCGGGGAGCTGTTTTTT | CASSFIGGGELFF
TRBJ1-4 | TRBV28 | - | - | TGTGCCAGCAGCCAGTCGACAGCAACTAATGAAAAACTGTTTTTT | CASSQSTATNEKLFF
TRBJ2-7 | TRBV19 | many | - | TGTGCCAGTAGTGGAGACAGGCAGCGGACTCCCTACGAGCAGTACTTC | CASSGDRQRTPYEQYF
TRBJ2-3 | TRBV24-1 | many | - | TGTGCCACCAGTGATTTGACCACTAGCTCAGATACGCAGTATTTT | CATSDLTTSSDTQYF
TRBJ2-5 | TRBV19 | many | - | TGTGCCAGTAGGGGCCTTCAAATGGAGACCCAGTACTTC | CASRGLQMETQYF